The 3 T cell receptor beta chains given below trace back to one sample, sequenced in a study of shared clonotypes between healthy human individuals. Sequencing was performed with immunoSEQ multiplex PCR; in TCRdb, only in-frame clones are kept and a portion is missing. The sample holds around 2.5 million clones, 80% to 95% seen once. Sequencing input: naive CD4+ T cells from PBMCs. The subset is: CD45RA+ positively selected. The receptors here all came from a man aged 18 to 29 in good health. Some clones in this sample may be carry-over from other donors' samples.

J is TRBJ2-3 and V is TRBV5-1, with D possibly matching TRBD2 (5 bases). CDR1 is SGHRS and CDR2 is YFSETQ in the germline V gene. The CDR3 is 15 amino acids. Trimming removed 3 bases at V and 5 bases at J, with 16 bases between. The CDR3 coding sequence is TGCGCCAGCAGCTCAAGGGTCCTCAGCGGAGATACGCAGTATTTT. Its translation: CASSSRVLSGDTQYF.

V usage is TRBV2 and J usage is TRBJ2-7; D not certain. Germline V gives CDR1 SNHLY, CDR2 FYNNEI. Trimming stripped 6 bases from V and 0 bases from J, with 15 bases between. The CDR3 runs to 15 residues. The CDR3 region is CASSTRQALSYEQYF. CDR3 sequence (DNA): TGTGCCAGCAGCACCAGGCAGGCCCTCTCCTACGAGCAGTACTTC.

The chain joins TRBV27 to TRBJ1-2, with 10 bases lining up with TRBD1. J was trimmed by 3 bases and V by 5 bases; bases with no gene match: 6. The CDR3 has 15 amino acids. The germline V gene has CDR1 MNHEY and CDR2 SMNVEV (reference sequence). For the CDR3, the DNA is TGTGCCAGCAGTACACTGACAGGGGGCGACTATGGCTACACCTTC. Translated, it gives CASSTLTGGDYGYTF.